Presented here are 10 T cell receptor beta chains from one specimen sequenced in a study of blood T cell repertoires in COVID-19. Some clones are missing from TCRdb's copy, which holds only in-frame ones; the method was immunoSEQ multiplex PCR. Of approximately 360,000 clones listed, nearly 90% were seen once; the top ten hold 6.5%. Specimen: peripheral blood. The receptor set was obtained from a man aged 18 to 30 with active or convalescent COVID-19.

The V call is TRBV28, the J call TRBJ2-1; 7 bases fit TRBD1. Germline V lookup: CDR1 MDHEN, CDR2 SYDVKM. The CDR3 covers 12 residues. J lost 6 bases, V lost 6 bases, and 2 bases had no gene match. The CDR3 bases are TGTGCCAGCAGAAGGACAGGCAATGAGCAGTTCTTC. It yields the protein CASRRTGNEQFF.

The V and J genes are TRBV7-8 and TRBJ2-7; D might be TRBD1 (5 bases). Per the germline V gene, CDR1 is SGHVS and CDR2 is FQNEAQ. V was shortened by 5 bases and J by 4 bases, with 9 bases between the two germline ends. The CDR3 totals 12 residues. The CDR3 DNA sequence: TGTGCCAGCAGCGGAGACAGTTACGAGCAGTACTTC. Translating it yields CASSGDSYEQYF. The full variable domain, in which reference TRBV7-8 and TRBJ2-7 provide the parts outside the CDR3, is GAGVSQSPRYKVAKRGQDVALRCDPISGHVSLFWYQQALGQGPEFLTYFQNEAQLDKSGLPSDRFFAERPEGSVSTLKIQRTQQEDSAVYLCASSGDSYEQYFGPGTRLTVT.

The chain links TRBV5-1 to TRBJ1-3, with D unresolved. V was trimmed by 4 bases and J by 2 bases, leaving 13 bases between them. Germline CDR1 reads SGHRS; CDR2 reads YFSETQ. The CDR3 runs to 15 residues. For the CDR3, the DNA is TGCGCCAGCAGCCAAGACTTCTCCCCTGGAAACACCATATATTTT. It specifies CASSQDFSPGNTIYF.

The chain carries TRBV29-1 and TRBJ1-1, with D maybe TRBD1 (6 bases). The V and J ends lost 4 bases and 5 bases respectively, with 14 bases between them. Germline-derived CDR1 and CDR2 are SQVTM and ANQGSEA. The CDR3 length is 13 residues. CDR3 loop: CSVASRGETEAFF. The DNA for the CDR3 is TGCAGCGTTGCGTCCAGGGGCGAGACTGAAGCTTTCTTT.

This chain uses TRBV27 with TRBJ2-7; TRBD2 aligns across 13 bases. This CDR3 is built from 15 residues. Germline assignment: CDR1 MNHEY and CDR2 SMNVEV (reference sequence). V lost 5 bases, J lost 3 bases, and 4 bases stayed unmatched. Here the CDR3 DNA reads TGTGCCAGCAGTCCAAGACTAGCGGGAGGCTACGAGCAGTACTTC. It is translated as CASSPRLAGGYEQYF.

The CDR3 nucleotides are TGTGCCAGCAGTTCTCATAAGGGACAGGGAATAGTTGAAGCTTTCTTT. It encodes CASSSHKGQGIVEAFF. The J gene is TRBJ1-1, the V gene TRBV6-2 or TRBV6-3, with TRBD1 matching over 9 bases. Germline values: CDR1 MNHEY, CDR2 SVGEGT. V dropped 4 bases and J dropped 7; count of bases not matched to a gene: 13. This CDR3 has 16 amino acids.

V usage is TRBV9 and J usage is TRBJ2-2; D not resolved. V lost 3 bases and J 2 bases, leaving 14 bases between the germline ends. The CDR3 spans 16 residues. Germline CDR1 reads SGDLS; CDR2 reads YYNGEE. CDR3 protein: CASSARGSPNTGELFF. CDR3 bases: TGTGCCAGCAGCGCCCGAGGTAGCCCTAACACCGGGGAGCTGTTTTTT. Together with reference TRBV9 and TRBJ2-2, the CDR3 gives the full variable domain: DSGVTQTPKHLITATGQRVTLRCSPRSGDLSVYWYQQSLDQGLQFLIQYYNGEERAKGNILERFSAQQFPDLHSELNLSSLELGDSALYFCASSARGSPNTGELFFGEGSRLTVL.

To note about this clone: This specimen includes other DNA sequences encoding the same CDR3. The chain carries TRBV27 and TRBJ1-5; D possibly corresponds to TRBD1 (6 bases). CDR1 MNHEY and CDR2 SMNVEV come from the germline V gene (reference sequence). This CDR3 region has 15 residues. V dropped 8 bases and J dropped 2 bases, with 16 bases sitting between them. CDR3 nucleotides: TGTGCCAGCTCCCCCAGGGGCTTGGGCAATCAGCCCCAGCATTTT. Protein sequence: CASSPRGLGNQPQHF.

The V and J genes are TRBV2 and TRBJ1-2; TRBD1 aligns across 10 bases. This CDR3 comprises 16 residues. The germline CDR1 and CDR2 sequences are SNHLY and FYNNEI. The V and J ends lost 5 bases and 4 bases, in that order; junction bases with no gene match: 10. CDR3 coding DNA: TGTGCCAGCAGTCTTGAAGTGGGGACAGGGGTCTATGGCTACACCTTC. As protein: CASSLEVGTGVYGYTF.

The rearrangement uses TRBV15 and TRBJ1-2; TRBD1 might be the D (5 bases). The V and J ends lost 0 bases and 4 bases respectively, with 15 bases between them. Germline V CDR1 and CDR2: LNHNV, YYDKDF (reference sequence). The CDR3 is 16 amino acids. CDR3 in amino acids: CATSRDLGGMAYGYTF. The CDR3 region has the DNA TGTGCCACCAGCAGAGATTTGGGGGGAATGGCCTATGGCTACACCTTC.